This T cell receptor (beta chain) was recorded in a study of brain T cells in children with intractable seizures. TCRdb's table, derived via immunoSEQ multiplex PCR, lists solely in-frame clones and lacks some. The table lists 62,000 or so clones, roughly 95% of them singletons, with more than 0.3% in the top ten. As regards this clone: Antigen specificity is unknown.

Surgery cases with the highest brain T cell transcript signatures were chosen for sequencing. Patients received at least one anti-epileptic drug before surgery. Overall study findings and caveats: Viral specificity was inferred only from CDR3 similarity; HCMV serostatus was unknown.

The CDR3 loop spans 14 amino acids. V dropped 5 bases and J dropped 3; count of bases not matched to a gene: 3. The germline gives CDR1 LNHDA, CDR2 SQIVND (reference sequence). The chain links TRBV19 to TRBJ1-5; TRBD1 aligns across 8 bases. This sequence was found in a boy younger than two with focal cortical dysplasia and intractable seizures. The sample in question was peripheral blood, obtained at surgery. DNA for the CDR3: TGTGCCAGTAGTGGACAGGGAAACAATCAGCCCCAGCATTTT. Protein: CASSGQGNNQPQHF.